A single sample gave rise to the 11 T cell receptor beta chains below, sequenced in a study of tumor-infiltrating lymphocytes in localized non-small cell lung cancer. Here immunoSEQ multiplex PCR was the method, and the copy in TCRdb shows in-frame clones only, minus some. The data contain over 10,000 clones, about 66% of them singletons. The source material was lung tumor tissue. These TCRs come from a human donor with non-small cell lung cancer.

The genes are TRBV7-9 and TRBJ1-2, with unresolved D. The length of the CDR3 is 15 residues. Germline-derived CDR1 and CDR2 are SEHNR and FQNEAQ (reference sequence). Trimming removed 3 bases at V and 3 bases at J, with 14 bases between. The chain's CDR3 is CASSLLRAGDYGYTF. The CDR3 DNA reads TGTGCCAGCAGCTTGTTGAGGGCTGGGGACTATGGCTACACCTTC.

This chain joins TRBV5-1 and TRBJ1-3, with D possibly TRBD1 on 5 matching bases. Germline lookup yields CDR1 SGHRS and CDR2 YFSETQ. V shed 4 bases and J shed 2 bases, with 7 bases lying between them. CDR3 length: 13 residues. The CDR3 nucleotides are TGCGCCAGCAGCCCCAGGGCTGGAAACACCATATATTTT. Translation: CASSPRAGNTIYF.

The J gene is TRBJ2-5, the V gene TRBV4-2; D gene ambiguous. Trimming cost V 3 bases and J 2 bases, with 10 bases left between them. The germline V gene encodes CDR1 LGHNA and CDR2 YNFKEQ. The CDR3 runs 14 residues. This CDR3 is CASSHADGQETQYF. The CDR3 nucleotides are TGTGCCAGCAGCCATGCCGACGGGCAAGAGACCCAGTACTTC.

Only a few counts were recorded for this clone. The chain employs TRBV18 and TRBJ2-3; D may be TRBD2 (6 bases). V shed 0 bases and J shed 0 bases, with 10 bases lying between them. There are 16 residues in the CDR3. CDR1 and CDR2 (germline): KGHSH, LQKENI. The CDR3 sequence is CASSPPLGGSTDTQYF. The CDR3 DNA follows: TGTGCCAGCTCACCACCGTTGGGGGGTAGCACAGATACGCAGTATTTT.

The V and J genes are TRBV10-3 and TRBJ2-6; no definite D call. There are 13 residues in the CDR3. Between the trimmed V and J ends, which lost 7 bases and 4 bases, there was a span of 8 bases. The germline CDR1 and CDR2 sequences are ENHRY and SYGVKD. The CDR3 DNA follows: TGTGCCATCACAGTCGCCGGGGCCAACGTCCTGACTTTC. It yields the protein CAITVAGANVLTF.

V is TRBV6-1 and J is TRBJ2-7; D is undetermined. This CDR3 spans 13 amino acids. CDR1 is MNHNS, CDR2 SASEGT, per germline. V lost 2 bases to trimming and J lost 3 bases, with 8 bases between them. The CDR3 loop reads CASSEWQDYEQYF. CDR3 coding DNA: TGTGCCAGCAGTGAATGGCAGGACTACGAGCAGTACTTC.

On this clone itself: One junction end disagrees with the germline gene, perhaps due to a read error. The DNA for the CDR3 is TGTGCCTGGAGCCAGACTAGCAGGCGCACAGATACGCAGTGTTTT. Amino acid sequence: CAWSQTSRRTDTQCF. J is TRBJ2-3 and V is TRBV30, with 7 bases lining up with TRBD2. Germline values: CDR1 GTSNPN, CDR2 SVGIG (reference sequence). The CDR3 loop spans 15 amino acids.

J is TRBJ1-2 and V is TRBV7-2, with no clear D. The CDR3 sequence is 14 residues long. V was trimmed by 6 bases and J by 8 bases, leaving 19 bases between them. Per the germline V gene, CDR1 is SGHTA and CDR2 is FQGNSA. As DNA, the CDR3 is TGTGCCAGCAGTACCCCGGGAGGGTTTTGGGGCTACACCTTC. This codes for CASSTPGGFWGYTF. Based on the CDR3 plus reference TRBV7-2 and TRBJ1-2, the full variable domain is GAGVSQSPSNKVTEKGKDVELRCDPISGHTALYWYRQSLGQGLEFLIYFQGNSAPDKSGLPSDRFSAERTGGSVSTLTIQRTQQEDSAVYLCASSTPGGFWGYTFGSGTRLTVV.

The sample holds one count of this clone. The V gene is TRBV18, the J gene TRBJ1-5, with TRBD1 matching 8 bases. Trimming at V came to 1 base and at J to 0 bases, leaving 5 bases not matched to a gene. The CDR3 has 17 residues. Germline values: CDR1 KGHSH, CDR2 LQKENI. The CDR3 loop reads CASSPRGTGVSNQPQHF. The CDR3, as DNA: TGTGCCAGCTCACCACGGGGGACAGGAGTTAGCAATCAGCCCCAGCATTTT.

The chain combines TRBV5-6 with TRBJ1-6, with a possible D match to TRBD1 (5 bases). V lost 3 bases and J lost 5, with 18 bases in between. The CDR3 is made up of 17 amino acids. Germline assignment: CDR1 SGHDT and CDR2 YYEEEE. CDR3 residues: CASSSFFGSGNNSPLHF. Here the CDR3 DNA reads TGTGCCAGCAGCTCGTTTTTTGGGTCAGGGAATAATTCACCCCTCCACTTT.

The chain couples TRBV2 to TRBJ2-7; 9 bases fit TRBD1. Germline lookup yields CDR1 SNHLY and CDR2 FYNNEI. The junction had 6 bases not matched to a gene; V was cut back by 6 bases and J by 6 bases. The CDR3 has 13 amino acids. The CDR3 DNA reads TGTGCCAGCAGACTGGGACAGGGAGTCGAGCAGTACTTC. Amino acid sequence: CASRLGQGVEQYF.